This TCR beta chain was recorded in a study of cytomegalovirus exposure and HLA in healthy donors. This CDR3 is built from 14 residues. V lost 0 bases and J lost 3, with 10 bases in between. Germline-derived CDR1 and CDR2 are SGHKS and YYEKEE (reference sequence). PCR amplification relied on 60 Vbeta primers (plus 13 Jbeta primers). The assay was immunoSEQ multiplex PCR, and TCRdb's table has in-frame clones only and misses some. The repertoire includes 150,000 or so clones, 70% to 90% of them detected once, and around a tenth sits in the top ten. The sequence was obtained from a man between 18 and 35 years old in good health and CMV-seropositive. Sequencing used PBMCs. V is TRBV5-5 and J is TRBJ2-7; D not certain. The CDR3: CASSLDLGVYEQYF. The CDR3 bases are TGTGCCAGCAGCTTGGATCTTGGAGTCTACGAGCAGTACTTC.